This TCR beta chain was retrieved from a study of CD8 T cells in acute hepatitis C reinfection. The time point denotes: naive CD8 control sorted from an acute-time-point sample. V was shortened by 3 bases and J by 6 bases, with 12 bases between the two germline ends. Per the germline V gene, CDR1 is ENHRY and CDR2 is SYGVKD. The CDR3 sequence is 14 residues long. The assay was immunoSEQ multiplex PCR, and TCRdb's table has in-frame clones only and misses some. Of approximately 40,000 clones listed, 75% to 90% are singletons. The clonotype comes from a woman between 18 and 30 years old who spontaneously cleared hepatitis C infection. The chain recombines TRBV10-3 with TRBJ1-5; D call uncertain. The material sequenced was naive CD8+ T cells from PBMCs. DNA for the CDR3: TGTGCCATCAGTGAAGCGGACTTAGGTCAGCCCCAGCATTTT. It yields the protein CAISEADLGQPQHF.